A selection of T cell receptor beta chains follows, all from one sample in a study of PD-L1 blockade in urothelial cancer. The method was immunoSEQ multiplex PCR; TCRdb's version includes in-frame clones alone and lacks a portion of them. The table lists roughly 16,000 clones, roughly 87% of them singletons. This material consisted of PBMCs, taken around atezolizumab (anti-PD-L1) treatment. All receptors derive from a man between 50 and 59 years old with urothelial cancer. CDR3s include the opening cysteine and the closing phenylalanine or tryptophan. A D gene is named only where the DNA matches it firmly. Where a row states a size, it is once, few, many or the class of an expanded clone; other rows omit it.

V gene	clone size	J gene	D gene	CDR3 protein	CDR3 DNA
TRBV7-8	-	TRBJ1-6	TRBD1	CASSPGQGNSPLHF	TGTGCCAGCAGCCCCGGACAGGGTAATTCACCCCTCCACTTT
TRBV15	-	TRBJ2-7	TRBD1	CATSGQGYEQYF	TGTGCCACCAGTGGACAGGGCTACGAGCAGTACTTC
TRBV7-8	once	TRBJ2-3	TRBD1	CASSPARQGSDTQYF	TGTGCCAGCAGCCCAGCGAGACAGGGCTCAGATACGCAGTATTTT
TRBV14	once	TRBJ1-1	-	CASSQSYTEAFF	TGTGCCAGCAGCCAGTCATACACTGAAGCTTTCTTT
TRBV2	-	TRBJ1-6	TRBD1	CASTRGVRGSPLHF	TGTGCCAGCACCAGGGGGGTGCGGGGCTCACCCCTCCACTTT
TRBV10-3	-	TRBJ2-7	TRBD2	CAISATSGGYEQYF	TGTGCCATCAGTGCGACTAGCGGGGGGTACGAGCAGTACTTC
TRBV27	-	TRBJ1-5	-	CASRGGNQPQHF	TGTGCCAGCAGGGGAGGCAATCAGCCCCAGCATTTT
TRBV6-5	-	TRBJ1-1	-	CASSYSIIGNTEAFF	TGTGCCAGCAGTTACTCGATTATCGGGAACACTGAAGCTTTCTTT
TRBV5-6	few	TRBJ2-7	TRBD2	CASSLTSGTYEQYF	TGTGCCAGCAGCTTGACTAGCGGGACCTACGAGCAGTACTTC
TRBV6-5	once	TRBJ2-3	-	CASSYTGVSTDTQYF	TGTGCCAGCAGTTATACGGGGGTTAGCACAGATACGCAGTATTTT
TRBV2	-	TRBJ2-7	TRBD2	CASSKTSGIYEQYF	TGTGCCAGCAGTAAGACTAGCGGGATATACGAGCAGTACTTC
TRBV7-8	-	TRBJ2-2	-	CASSIETVRAGELFF	TGTGCCAGCAGCATAGAGACAGTACGGGCCGGGGAGCTGTTTTTT
TRBV6-6	-	TRBJ2-1	TRBD2	CASSPGTSGGWEQFF	TGTGCCAGCAGTCCCGGGACTAGCGGGGGGTGGGAGCAGTTCTTC
TRBV7-6	-	TRBJ2-5	-	CASSRGLPETQYF	TGTGCCAGCAGCAGGGGACTTCCAGAGACCCAGTACTTC
TRBV7-2	-	TRBJ1-5	TRBD1	CASSRSGTGGNQPQHF	TGTGCCAGCAGCCGTTCCGGGACAGGGGGCAATCAGCCCCAGCATTTT
TRBV12-5	-	TRBJ2-7	-	CASGLVLYEQYF	TGTGCTAGTGGTTTGGTACTGTACGAGCAGTACTTC
TRBV5-1	once	TRBJ2-5	TRBD1	CASSPDRGRQETQYF	TGCGCCAGCAGCCCCGACAGGGGGCGCCAAGAGACCCAGTACTTC
TRBV29-1	-	TRBJ2-7	-	CTKDSFSLDSSYEQYF	TGCACCAAAGACAGCTTTTCACTTGATAGCTCCTACGAGCAGTACTTC
TRBV7-2	-	TRBJ2-5	-	CASTPRRYQETQYF	TGTGCCAGCACCCCTAGGCGGTACCAAGAGACCCAGTACTTC
TRBV29-1	-	TRBJ1-5	-	CSVELASGQPQHF	TGCAGCGTTGAGTTGGCAAGCGGTCAGCCCCAGCATTTT
TRBV7-9	-	TRBJ2-3	TRBD1	CASSSSQTTGGWTDTQYF	TGTGCCAGCAGCTCGTCCCAGACGACAGGGGGTTGGACAGATACGCAGTATTTT